Listed below are T cell receptor beta chains from one sample, sequenced in a study of regulatory T cells in long-lasting Graves disease. MiXCR, run by TCRdb on the multiplex PCR reads, gives a single entry per CDR3 protein. This table has 380,000 or so distinct CDR3 sequences, 15% to 20% appearing once. This sample was also put to use in a study of T cells in Graves' hyperthyroidism and ophthalmopathy.

The material sequenced was peripheral blood mononuclear cells (PBMCs), taken at new diagnosis, from a patient treated with antithyroid drugs. The origin of the receptors is a woman under 30 with Graves disease. CDR3s include the opening cysteine and the closing phenylalanine or tryptophan. A D gene is named only where the DNA matches it firmly. The size of a clone is reported for some rows only, either as once, few or many, or as a class for expanded clones.

V: TRBV4-1
size: few
J: TRBJ2-5
D: TRBD2
DNA: TGCGCCAGCAGCCCCGGGACTAGCGGGAGTCGTGGGGAGACCCAGTACTTC
CDR3: CASSPGTSGSRGETQYF

V: TRBV7-9
size: few
J: TRBJ2-1
D: NA
DNA: TGTGCCAGCAGCGACCGGGTCAGCAAAGGCGATGAGCAGTTCTTC
CDR3: CASSDRVSKGDEQFF

V: TRBV19
size: NA
J: TRBJ2-5
D: TRBD2
DNA: TGTGCCAGTAGCCCGGCTAGCGGGGGGACCCAAGAGACCCAGTACTTC
CDR3: CASSPASGGTQETQYF

V: TRBV11-2
size: NA
J: TRBJ2-3
D: NA
DNA: TGTGCCAGCGGGGGCTTCCGCGCAGATACGCAGTATTTT
CDR3: CASGGFRADTQYF

V: TRBV20-1
size: NA
J: TRBJ2-1
D: TRBD2
DNA: TGCAGTGCGGGGGGGAGCGGGGCTCTCGATGAGCAGTTCTTC
CDR3: CSAGGSGALDEQFF

V: TRBV13
size: many
J: TRBJ2-5
D: NA
DNA: TGTGCCAGCAGCTTGTACAGTCAAGAGACCCAGTACTTC
CDR3: CASSLYSQETQYF

V: TRBV6-1
size: many
J: TRBJ1-2
D: NA
DNA: TGTGCCAGCAGTGAATTTGGGAAGATGAGGTATGGCTACACCTTC
CDR3: CASSEFGKMRYGYTF

V: TRBV5-1
size: NA
J: TRBJ2-2
D: TRBD1
DNA: TGCGCCAGCAGCAAACAGGACAGGGTGAACACCGGGGAGCTGTTTTTT
CDR3: CASSKQDRVNTGELFF

V: TRBV28
size: NA
J: TRBJ2-7
D: NA
DNA: TGTGCCAGCAGCCCCGCGGGGGCACTGACCTACGAGCAGTACTTC
CDR3: CASSPAGALTYEQYF

V: TRBV12-3/TRBV12-4
size: many
J: TRBJ2-3
D: TRBD2
DNA: TGTGCCAGCAGTTTAGGGACACTAGCGAGCTTAGTGGAGGACACAGATACGCAGTATTTT
CDR3: CASSLGTLASLVEDTDTQYF

V: TRBV2
size: many
J: TRBJ2-5
D: NA
DNA: TGTGCCAGCAGCGGGGATAACCAAGAGACCCAGTACTTC
CDR3: CASSGDNQETQYF

V: TRBV19
size: few
J: TRBJ2-5
D: TRBD1
DNA: TGTGCCAGTAGTATGGTCAGGGGGCAGGAGACCCAGTACTTC
CDR3: CASSMVRGQETQYF

V: TRBV11-2
size: NA
J: TRBJ2-5
D: NA
DNA: TGTGCCAGCAGGTCGGGCTTGGGCGTGGGAGAGACCCAGTACTTC
CDR3: CASRSGLGVGETQYF

V: TRBV27
size: NA
J: TRBJ1-6
D: NA
DNA: TGTGCCAGCAGTGCAGGGGCAGGGGATAATTCACCCCTCCACTTT
CDR3: CASSAGAGDNSPLHF

V: TRBV6-1
size: many
J: TRBJ2-5
D: NA
DNA: TGTGCCAGCAGTGAGACATTGTACCAAGAGACCCAGTACTTC
CDR3: CASSETLYQETQYF

V: TRBV4-1
size: many
J: TRBJ1-5
D: NA
DNA: TGCGCCAGCAGCCCCCGCCTAGACGCGGTCCATCAGCCCCAGCATTTT
CDR3: CASSPRLDAVHQPQHF

V: TRBV5-4
size: NA
J: TRBJ2-1
D: NA
DNA: TGTGCCAGCAGCTGGGGGGTTGGGGGTGAGCAGTTCTTC
CDR3: CASSWGVGGEQFF

V: TRBV7-9
size: NA
J: TRBJ2-5
D: TRBD1
DNA: TGTGCCAGCCTCGGACAGGGGGCTGTGGAGACCCAGTACTTC
CDR3: CASLGQGAVETQYF

V: TRBV3-1
size: many
J: TRBJ1-1
D: TRBD1
DNA: TGTGCCAGCAGCCAAGCGGACAGGGAGGGTGAAGCTTTCTTT
CDR3: CASSQADREGEAFF

V: TRBV20-1
size: many
J: TRBJ2-1
D: TRBD2
DNA: TGCAGTGCTAAGAGACTAGCGGGATACAATGAGCAGTTCTTC
CDR3: CSAKRLAGYNEQFF

V: TRBV20-1
size: many
J: TRBJ2-1
D: NA
DNA: TGCAGTGCTAGTCGTGCTGCTCGCTCCTACAATGAGCAGTTCTTC
CDR3: CSASRAARSYNEQFF

V: TRBV29-1
size: few
J: TRBJ2-7
D: TRBD2
DNA: TGCAGCGTGACTAGCGGGAGTTCCGAGCAGTACTTC
CDR3: CSVTSGSSEQYF

V: TRBV14
size: NA
J: TRBJ1-1
D: NA
DNA: TGTGCCAGCAGCCATATAGGTTATTTGACTGAAGCTTTCTTT
CDR3: CASSHIGYLTEAFF

V: TRBV4-1
size: many
J: TRBJ2-7
D: NA
DNA: TGCGCCAGCAGCCAAGATCCCCCCGACGAGCAGTACTTC
CDR3: CASSQDPPDEQYF

V: TRBV20-1
size: many
J: TRBJ2-7
D: TRBD2
DNA: TGCAGTGCTAGGGATCCGGGACTAGCGGGAGGGCCCGTGGCCTACGAGCAGTACTTC
CDR3: CSARDPGLAGGPVAYEQYF

V: TRBV2
size: many
J: TRBJ2-2
D: NA
DNA: TGTGCCAGCAGTGAAGAAAGACCTTACACCGGGGAGCTGTTTTTT
CDR3: CASSEERPYTGELFF

V: TRBV6-2/TRBV6-3
size: NA
J: TRBJ2-1
D: NA
DNA: TGTGCCAGCAGCCAAAGGGGGGATTACAATGAGCAGTTCTTC
CDR3: CASSQRGDYNEQFF

V: TRBV5-8
size: many
J: TRBJ2-3
D: NA
DNA: TGTGCCAGCAGCTTGGGTGCAGGTTCCCTTTTCGCGCAGTATTTT
CDR3: CASSLGAGSLFAQYF

V: TRBV3-1
size: many
J: TRBJ2-5
D: NA
DNA: TGTGCCAGCAGCCACGTAAGGGACCAAGAGACCCAGTACTTC
CDR3: CASSHVRDQETQYF

V: TRBV20-1
size: many
J: TRBJ2-1
D: TRBD2
DNA: TGCAGTGCTAGTTCCATCGGGGGGGGCTCCTACAATGAGCAGTTCTTC
CDR3: CSASSIGGGSYNEQFF

V: TRBV4-1
size: NA
J: TRBJ1-4
D: NA
DNA: TGCGCCAGCAGCCAAGTTGGGGCTGCCGGTAATGAAAAACTGTTTTTT
CDR3: CASSQVGAAGNEKLFF

V: TRBV19
size: NA
J: TRBJ2-3
D: TRBD1
DNA: TGTGCCATTAGCCGGGACAGGGGCACAGATACGCAGTATTTT
CDR3: CAISRDRGTDTQYF

V: TRBV9
size: many
J: TRBJ1-2
D: NA
DNA: TGTGCCAGCAGCGTAGACGGGCCGGCTAACTATGGCTACACCTTC
CDR3: CASSVDGPANYGYTF

V: TRBV6-1
size: many
J: TRBJ1-1
D: NA
DNA: TGTGCCAGCATCACTCTGAACACTGAAGCTTTCTTT
CDR3: CASITLNTEAFF

V: TRBV18
size: many
J: TRBJ1-2
D: NA
DNA: TGTGCCAGCTCACCACTAAGGGATGGCTACACCTTC
CDR3: CASSPLRDGYTF

V: TRBV2
size: NA
J: TRBJ2-3
D: NA
DNA: TGTGCCAGCCGATGGGGGGAGACAGATACGCAGTATTTT
CDR3: CASRWGETDTQYF

V: TRBV5-1
size: many
J: TRBJ1-5
D: TRBD1
DNA: TGCGCCAGCAGCGTGACAGGGTTGGGACAGCCCCAGCATTTT
CDR3: CASSVTGLGQPQHF

V: TRBV13
size: NA
J: TRBJ1-2
D: TRBD1
DNA: TGTGCCAGCAGCCGGGGACAGGGACTTCCCGGCTACACCTTC
CDR3: CASSRGQGLPGYTF

V: TRBV4-2
size: many
J: TRBJ2-5
D: NA
DNA: TGTGCCAGCAGCCAAGATCTGTACCAAGAGACCCAGTACTTC
CDR3: CASSQDLYQETQYF

V: TRBV5-5
size: few
J: TRBJ2-7
D: TRBD2
DNA: TGTGCCAGCAGCTTGGTTCTTAGCGGGGCCTACGAGCAGTACTTC
CDR3: CASSLVLSGAYEQYF